This passage covers 23 T cell receptor beta chains from one sample sequenced in a study of T cells in narcolepsy. Sequencing was performed with immunoSEQ multiplex PCR; in TCRdb, only in-frame clones are kept and a portion is missing. This table has some 30,000 clones, more than 80% appearing once. The sequenced sample was CD45RA- memory CD4+ T cells from PBMCs. The receptors were gathered from a human donor with narcolepsy.

This sequence joins TRBV1 and TRBJ2-7; TRBD2, the table's D call, lacks a check against the DNA. TRBV1 is a known pseudogene. This CDR3 is 14 amino acids long. CDR3 sequence: CTSSLGLGVGEQYV. CDR3 bases: TGCACCAGCAGCCTTGGACTAGGGGTTGGCGAGCAGTACGTC.

The chain couples TRBV5-5 to TRBJ2-7, with TRBD1 matching over 11 bases. The CDR3 length is 15 residues. V was clipped by 4 bases and J by 7 bases; unmatched bases: 10. Germline V CDR1 and CDR2: SGHKS, YYEKEE (reference sequence). The CDR3 DNA reads as TGTGCCAGCAGCGCCCCCGGACAGGGGGCTAGGGAGCAGTACTTC. Its translation: CASSAPGQGAREQYF.

This chain joins TRBV5-1 and TRBJ2-3; D might be TRBD1 (5 bases). The CDR3 length is 15 residues. From germline, CDR1 is SGHRS and CDR2 YFSETQ. V was clipped by 0 bases and J by 2 bases, with 10 bases between them. The DNA of the CDR3 is TGCGCCAGCAGCTTGGTAGACAGCCCCACAGATACGCAGTATTTT. It is translated as CASSLVDSPTDTQYF.

This rearrangement joins TRBV19 to TRBJ1-2; 12 bases fit TRBD1. CDR1 is LNHDA and CDR2 is SQIVND in the germline V gene (reference sequence). The V segment lost 3 bases and the J segment 3 bases; nucleotides outside the gene matches: 5. The length of the CDR3 is 16 residues. The CDR3 here is CASSIPGQGAHYGYTF. In DNA, the CDR3 is TGTGCCAGTAGTATCCCGGGACAGGGGGCCCACTATGGCTACACCTTC.

This clone was seen more than once but under ten times. This sequence joins TRBV7-3 and TRBJ2-5; 11 bases align to TRBD2. The CDR3 extends over 16 amino acids. Per the germline V gene, CDR1 is SGHTA and CDR2 is FQGTGA. V was clipped by 2 bases and J by 5 bases; unmatched bases: 7. CDR3: CASSLGLAGGWETQYF. CDR3 DNA: TGTGCCAGCAGCTTAGGCCTAGCGGGGGGCTGGGAGACCCAGTACTTC. Complete variable domain (other parts from reference TRBV7-3 and TRBJ2-5): GAGVSQTPSNKVTEKGKYVELRCDPISGHTALYWYRQSLGQGPEFLIYFQGTGAADDSGLPNDRFFAVRPEGSVSTLKIQRTERGDSAVYLCASSLGLAGGWETQYFGPGTRLLVL.

This chain connects TRBV7-2 to TRBJ2-5; possible D gene TRBD1, 5 bases. The CDR3 has 14 residues. Looked up from germline, CDR1 is SGHTA and CDR2 is FQGNSA. V was clipped by 3 bases and J by 5 bases, with 13 bases between them. CDR3 region: CASSLSRAAETQYF. The CDR3 nucleotides are TGTGCCAGCAGCTTGAGCAGGGCGGCGGAGACCCAGTACTTC. The entire variable domain, with the rest obtained from reference TRBV7-2 and TRBJ2-5, is as follows: GAGVSQSPSNKVTEKGKDVELRCDPISGHTALYWYRQSLGQGLEFLIYFQGNSAPDKSGLPSDRFSAERTGGSVSTLTIQRTQQEDSAVYLCASSLSRAAETQYFGPGTRLLVL.

The CDR3 DNA is TGTGCCAGCAGCACGAGGTGGGGTAGTGACACCATATATTTT. Translation gives CASSTRWGSDTIYF. The rearrangement joins TRBV9 to TRBJ1-3; no clear D. The V and J ends lost 4 bases and 8 bases respectively, with 16 bases between them. Germline V gene data show CDR1 as SGDLS and CDR2 as YYNGEE. This CDR3 has 14 amino acids.

The rearrangement uses TRBV11-2 and TRBJ1-1, with D uncertain. CDR1 is SGHAT, CDR2 FQNNGV, per germline. The V and J ends lost 6 bases and 1 base respectively, with 9 bases between them. The CDR3 contains 13 residues. The CDR3 region is CASSSQENTEAFF. CDR3 in DNA: TGTGCCAGCAGTTCTCAGGAGAACACTGAAGCTTTCTTT.

The chain links TRBV27 to TRBJ2-3, with 12 bases matching TRBD2. Trimming took 3 bases from V and 2 from J; bases not matched to a gene: 15. CDR1 is MNHEY and CDR2 is SMNVEV in the germline V gene (reference sequence). The length of the CDR3 is 20 residues. As DNA, the CDR3 is TGTGCCAGCAGTTTCAGTCCCGAGGCTAGCGGGGGGGTAAACACAGATACGCAGTATTTT. Translation gives CASSFSPEASGGVNTDTQYF.

The genes are TRBV7-8 and TRBJ1-1; D gene uncertain. The germline V gene encodes CDR1 SGHVS and CDR2 FQNEAQ. This CDR3 has 15 amino acids. Trimming stripped 4 bases from V and 1 base from J, with 13 bases between. CDR3 in amino acids: CASSSASPGNTEAFF. The CDR3 region has the DNA TGTGCCAGCAGCTCGGCGTCCCCTGGGAACACTGAAGCTTTCTTT.

This clone showed up just once. The chain employs TRBV9 and TRBJ1-3; tentatively, D is TRBD1 (5 bases). CDR1 and CDR2 from the germline V gene are SGDLS and YYNGEE. This CDR3 is 15 amino acids long. Between the trimmed V and J ends, which lost 0 bases and 0 bases, there was a span of 7 bases. The CDR3 DNA reads TGTGCCAGCAGCGTAGTCGACAGCTCTGGAAACACCATATATTTT. Amino acid sequence: CASSVVDSSGNTIYF.

The rearrangement links TRBV5-4 to TRBJ2-7; perhaps TRBD1 as D (6 bases). CDR1 is SGHNT, CDR2 YYREEE, per germline (reference sequence). This CDR3 comprises 14 residues. The V end lost 5 bases, the J end lost 2 bases, and 14 bases lay between the germline ends. CDR3 sequence reads: CASSPGEVAYEQYF. CDR3 sequence (DNA): TGTGCCAGCAGTCCAGGGGAAGTCGCCTACGAGCAGTACTTC.

This chain connects TRBV5-4 to TRBJ1-2; TRBD1 matches 7 bases. This CDR3 region has 13 residues. Trimming removed 3 bases from V and 8 bases from J; junction bases left unmatched: 7. Germline lookup yields CDR1 SGHNT and CDR2 YYREEE (reference sequence). The chain's CDR3 is CASSSRGVEGYTF. The CDR3 DNA sequence: TGTGCCAGCAGCTCCAGGGGGGTAGAAGGCTACACCTTC. Supplemented by reference TRBV5-4 and TRBJ1-2, the full variable domain reads ETGVTQSPTHLIKTRGQQVTLRCSSQSGHNTVSWYQQALGQGPQFIFQYYREEENGRGNFPPRFSGLQFPNYSSELNVNALELDDSALYLCASSSRGVEGYTFGSGTRLTVV.

The chain joins TRBV7-3 to TRBJ1-2, with 8 bases aligning to TRBD1. In germline, CDR1 is SGHTA, CDR2 FQGTGA. CDR3 length: 11 residues. V was pared by 4 bases and J by 8 bases, with 0 bases of the junction left unmatched. The CDR3 DNA sequence: TGTGCCAGCAGCTCAGGGGGCGGCTACACCTTC. It translates to CASSSGGGYTF.

The rearrangement links TRBV7-9 to TRBJ1-2, with TRBD1 matching over 8 bases. The germline V gene encodes CDR1 SEHNR and CDR2 FQNEAQ (reference sequence). This CDR3 has 17 residues. J was trimmed by 6 bases and V by 2 bases; bases with no gene match: 14. The CDR3 nucleotides read TGTGCCAGCAGCTTACCCCGGGGACAGGCGAAGGGCGATGGCTACACCTTC. This sequence encodes CASSLPRGQAKGDGYTF.

The CDR3 spells CAISVDRNTIYF. CDR3 sequence (DNA): TGTGCCATCAGTGTAGACAGAAACACCATATATTTT. The V call is TRBV10-3, the J call TRBJ1-3; unclear D gene. Trimming cost V 4 bases and J 5 bases, with 6 bases left between them. The CDR3 spans 12 residues. Germline CDR1 and CDR2: ENHRY and SYGVKD.

This chain links TRBV7-9 with TRBJ1-6; 7 bases line up with TRBD1. The CDR3 has 17 residues. Germline V gene data show CDR1 as SEHNR and CDR2 as FQNEAQ (reference sequence). V was pared by 3 bases and J by 10 bases, with 15 bases of the junction left unmatched. The CDR3: CASSLSPTGVSGSPLHF. CDR3 coding DNA: TGTGCCAGCAGCTTGAGCCCTACAGGGGTATCGGGATCACCCCTCCACTTT.

The chain carries TRBV6-1 and TRBJ2-4; 8 nucleotides match TRBD1. The CDR3 is made up of 15 amino acids. The germline V gene has CDR1 MNHNS and CDR2 SASEGT. After removal of 5 bases from V and 0 bases from J, the junction contained 3 bases not matched to a gene. The CDR3 DNA is TGTGCCAGCAGTAGGACAGGGCTAGCCAAAAACATTCAGTACTTC. It encodes CASSRTGLAKNIQYF.

The J gene is TRBJ2-3, the V gene TRBV18, with TRBD2 matching over 12 bases. The V and J ends lost 4 bases and 7 bases, in that order; junction bases with no gene match: 9. This CDR3 contains 16 residues. Looked up from germline, CDR1 is KGHSH and CDR2 is LQKENI. The CDR3 protein is CASSLSTSGGRNTQYF. CDR3 sequence (DNA): TGTGCCAGCTCACTGTCGACTAGCGGGGGACGAAATACGCAGTATTTT.

This clone appeared a single time. The chain uses TRBV6-6 and TRBJ1-6; D ambiguous. This CDR3 has 14 amino acids. Germline lookup yields CDR1 MNHNY and CDR2 SVGAGI (reference sequence). V was shortened by 5 bases and J by 1 base, with 6 bases between the two germline ends. CDR3 bases: TGTGCCAGCAGTGAGGGATCCTATAATTCACCCCTCCACTTT. Residues: CASSEGSYNSPLHF.

The rearrangement joins TRBV27 to TRBJ1-6, with 7 bases fitting TRBD1. Trimming cost V 5 bases and J 8 bases; bases outside gene matches: 12. Germline lookup yields CDR1 MNHEY and CDR2 SMNVEV (reference sequence). The CDR3 has 16 residues. The CDR3 DNA follows: TGTGCCAGCAGTCTACTAACGACAGGGTCGTATTCACCCCTCCACTTT. This codes for CASSLLTTGSYSPLHF.

This chain joins TRBV18 and TRBJ1-6, with 9 bases that match TRBD1. Germline V gene sequence: CDR1 KGHSH, CDR2 LQKENI. After removal of 0 bases from V and 3 bases from J, the junction contained 3 bases not matched to a gene. The CDR3 is 17 amino acids. The CDR3 DNA reads TGTGCCAGCTCACCACCGGACAGGGGTGTCTATAATTCACCCCTCCACTTT. Its translation is CASSPPDRGVYNSPLHF.

This chain links TRBV7-8 with TRBJ2-5, with 9 bases lining up with TRBD2. The junction had 5 bases not matched to a gene; V was cut back by 5 bases and J by 1 base. CDR1 and CDR2 (germline): SGHVS, FQNEAQ. This CDR3 is built from 15 residues. In nucleotides, the CDR3 is TGTGCCAGCAGCCCTCTAGCGGGGCCCCAAGAGACCCAGTACTTC. Amino acids: CASSPLAGPQETQYF.